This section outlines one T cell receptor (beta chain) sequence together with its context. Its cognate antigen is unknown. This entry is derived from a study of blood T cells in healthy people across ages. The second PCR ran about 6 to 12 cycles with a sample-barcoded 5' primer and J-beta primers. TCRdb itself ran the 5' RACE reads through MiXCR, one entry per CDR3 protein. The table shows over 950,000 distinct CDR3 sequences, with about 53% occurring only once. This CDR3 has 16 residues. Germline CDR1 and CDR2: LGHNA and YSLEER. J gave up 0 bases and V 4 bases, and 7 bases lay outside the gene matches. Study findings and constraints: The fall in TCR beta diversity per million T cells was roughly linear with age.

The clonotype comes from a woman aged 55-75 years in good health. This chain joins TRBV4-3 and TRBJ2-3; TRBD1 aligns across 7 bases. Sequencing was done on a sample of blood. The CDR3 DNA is TGCGCCAGCAGCCGCAGACAGGGCATAAGCACAGATACGCAGTATTTT. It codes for CASSRRQGISTDTQYF.